Below are 8 T cell receptor beta chains sequenced from a single sample in a study of T cell responses to AZD1222 COVID-19 vaccine. Here immunoSEQ multiplex PCR was the method, and the copy in TCRdb shows in-frame clones only, minus some. The repertoire holds approximately 110,000 clones, with roughly 90% as singletons. Source: peripheral blood, taken on day 0 of AZD1222 vaccination. The receptors here all came from an adult in good health.

The rearrangement uses TRBV6-2 or TRBV6-3 and TRBJ2-3; D assignment may be TRBD1 or TRBD2 (5 bases each). The CDR3 extends over 11 amino acids. Trimming stripped 2 bases from V and 11 bases from J, with 8 bases between. In germline, CDR1 is MNHEY, CDR2 SVGEGT. The DNA of the CDR3 is TGTGCCAGCAGTTACGGGGGTATGCAGTATTTT. It encodes CASSYGGMQYF.

V gene TRBV7-3 combines with J gene TRBJ2-1; 9 bases line up with TRBD1. V shed 2 bases, J shed 6 bases, and the junction held 5 bases outside the gene matches. The length of the CDR3 is 15 residues. Germline V gives CDR1 SGHTA, CDR2 FQGTGA. The CDR3 DNA reads as TGTGCCAGCAGCTTAGGACAGGGGCGGAGCAATGAGCAGTTCTTC. Its protein product is CASSLGQGRSNEQFF. The full variable domain, completed using reference TRBV7-3 and TRBJ2-1, is GAGVSQTPSNKVTEKGKYVELRCDPISGHTALYWYRQSLGQGPEFLIYFQGTGAADDSGLPNDRFFAVRPEGSVSTLKIQRTERGDSAVYLCASSLGQGRSNEQFFGPGTRLTVL.

This clone was detected only a few times. V and J are TRBV11-3 and TRBJ2-7, with unresolved D. CDR3 length: 15 residues. Trimming stripped 0 bases from V and 2 bases from J, with 11 bases between. Per germline, CDR1 SGHNT and CDR2 YENEEA. In DNA form, the CDR3 reads TGTGCCAGCAGCTTAGATTTCGGCGGAGCCTACGAGCAGTACTTC. Encoded protein: CASSLDFGGAYEQYF.

The chain combines TRBV29-1 with TRBJ1-1; 7 bases map to TRBD1. The germline V gene has CDR1 SQVTM and CDR2 ANQGSEA. Trimming at V came to 6 bases and at J to 8 bases, leaving 6 bases not matched to a gene. CDR3 length equals 11 residues. The CDR3 is CSVAGTVEAFF. CDR3 sequence (DNA): TGCAGCGTGGCCGGGACAGTGGAAGCTTTCTTT.

This sequence joins TRBV12-3 or TRBV12-4 and TRBJ2-2; weak D call: TRBD1 (6 bases). V dropped 7 bases and J dropped 7 bases, with 13 bases sitting between them. This CDR3 has 13 residues. CDR3 coding DNA: TGTGCCAGCACCCCCACAGGGATCGGGGAGCTGTTTTTT. Encoded protein: CASTPTGIGELFF.

V usage is TRBV19 and J usage is TRBJ1-4; D gene ambiguous. The V gene lost 5 bases and the J gene lost 4 bases, with 17 bases spanning the gap. This CDR3 has 16 residues. Germline loops: CDR1 LNHDA, CDR2 SQIVND (reference sequence). The CDR3 DNA is TGTGCCAGTAGTTCCGGGCCGAGGGAGCGTAATGAAAAACTGTTTTTT. This codes for CASSSGPRERNEKLFF.

V and J are TRBV19 and TRBJ1-1, with D possibly being TRBD1 (5 bases). Germline V gene data show CDR1 as LNHDA and CDR2 as SQIVND (reference sequence). The CDR3 covers 15 residues. The V end lost 6 bases, the J end lost 0 bases, and 14 bases lay between the germline ends. CDR3 sequence (DNA): TGTGCCAGTAGAGTACAGGTGAACATGAACACTGAAGCTTTCTTT. It codes for CASRVQVNMNTEAFF.

V is TRBV7-2 and J is TRBJ1-2, with 7 bases matching TRBD1. CDR1 and CDR2 from the germline V gene are SGHTA and FQGNSA. The CDR3 runs 16 residues. V dropped 5 bases and J dropped 5; count of bases not matched to a gene: 14. CDR3 sequence reads: CASSAQNRGGLYGYTF. In nucleotides, the CDR3 is TGTGCCAGCAGCGCCCAGAACAGGGGAGGGCTTTATGGCTACACCTTC. Drawing the rest from reference TRBV7-2 and TRBJ1-2, the complete variable domain is GAGVSQSPSNKVTEKGKDVELRCDPISGHTALYWYRQSLGQGLEFLIYFQGNSAPDKSGLPSDRFSAERTGGSVSTLTIQRTQQEDSAVYLCASSAQNRGGLYGYTFGSGTRLTVV.